These T cell receptor beta chains were read from a single sample in a study of esophageal squamous cell carcinoma under preoperative chemotherapy. TCRdb recomputed calls from the PCR reads with MiXCR, one row per CDR3 protein. The data contain about 19,000 distinct CDR3 sequences, about 43% of them singletons. The sample was acquired from a patient given preoperative chemotherapy. The receptors come from a human donor with esophageal squamous cell carcinoma. The donor label of this sample is uncertain. The CDR3 runs from the conserved cysteine through the conserved F or W.

>TRBV6-1
CASRATTSQETQYF
>TRBV5-6
CASSLDRMNTEAFF
>TRBV12-3/TRBV12-4
CASSPTIGDIQYF
>TRBV7-7
CASSLTGNNEQFF
>TRBV6-4
CASDLCRTRTDTQYF
>TRBV7-2
CASSQTVIQETQFF
>TRBV27
CAGSGGGDAETQYF
>TRBV11-3
CASSSPPGLAGSRVDEQYF
>TRBV11-3
CASRRSEGDTQYF
>TRBV7-9
CASSLGWLFGYTF
>TRBV7-2
CASSLKRTGQTGELFF
>TRBV12-3/TRBV12-4
CPVTGRRAADTQYF
>TRBV7-6
CASSFLAGEGTDELFF
>TRBV7-2
CASGAREGGDTDTQYF
>TRBV7-9
CASSIPGGRGNEQFF
>TRBV6-2/TRBV6-3
CASSGDASGSYNEQFF
>TRBV27
CASGLAGSPDTQYF
>TRBV10-3
CAIGTPAESGELFF
>TRBV7-6
CASSPLGTGGKTQYF
>TRBV7-6
CASSLAIVAGGETQYF
>TRBV12-3/TRBV12-4
CASSLAGSNTGAQYF
>TRBV7-2
CASSYHRGAGVYEQFF
>TRBV7-2
CASSLGRDNEQYF
>TRBV6-5
CASLFQANTGELFF
>TRBV12-3/TRBV12-4
CASRFAGTRAKNTQYF
>TRBV27
CASSSTGTGVVYEQFF
>TRBV7-8
CASSSTSGGVGETQYF
>TRBV12-3/TRBV12-4
CASSTGTDTSTDMQYF
>TRBV7-7
CASSLRDSFTDTQYF
>TRBV12-3/TRBV12-4
CASSSPYEQYF
>TRBV11-1
CASSLSVGEQFF
>TRBV9
CASSLGRTALNYGYTF
>TRBV4-3
CASSCPGTVPFGTDTQYF
>TRBV7-9
CASSTRDYQETQYF
>TRBV5-5
CASSLEGSYEQYF
>TRBV7-8
CASSGSTGTETQYF
>TRBV7-6
CASSSQASGRADLRTDTQYF
>TRBV4-3
CASSQARGRVYGYTF
>TRBV6-1
CASTHYNEQFF
>TRBV11-2
CASSLGPGTSTDTQYF
>TRBV6-1
CASSEGGGGGPTTQYF
>TRBV27
CASSISYGVAGVLYF
>TRBV6-9
CASSYSREADNPYEQYF
>TRBV27
CASSYLAQKNIGLYEQFF
>TRBV5-4
CASSLGGTGLNTQYF
>TRBV29-1
CSVASGGYSYEQYF